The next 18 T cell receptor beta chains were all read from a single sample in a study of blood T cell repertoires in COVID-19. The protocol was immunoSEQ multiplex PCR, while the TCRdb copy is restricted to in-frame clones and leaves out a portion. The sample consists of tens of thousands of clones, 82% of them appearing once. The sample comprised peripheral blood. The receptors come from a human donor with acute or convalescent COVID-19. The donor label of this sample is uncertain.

CDR3 DNA sequence: TGTGCCAGCAGCTTAGAATCAGGGAACACCGGGGAGCTGTTTTTT. Protein product: CASSLESGNTGELFF. The V gene is TRBV11-2, the J gene TRBJ2-2; no clear D. The V end lost 0 bases, the J end lost 1 base, and 6 bases lay between the germline ends. The CDR3 runs to 15 residues. The V gene's germline CDR1 is SGHAT and CDR2 FQNNGV. The entire variable domain, with the rest obtained from reference TRBV11-2 and TRBJ2-2, is as follows: EAGVAQSPRYKIIEKRQSVAFWCNPISGHATLYWYQQILGQGPKLLIQFQNNGVVDDSQLPKDRFSAERLKGVDSTLKIQPAKLEDSAVYLCASSLESGNTGELFFGEGSRLTVL.

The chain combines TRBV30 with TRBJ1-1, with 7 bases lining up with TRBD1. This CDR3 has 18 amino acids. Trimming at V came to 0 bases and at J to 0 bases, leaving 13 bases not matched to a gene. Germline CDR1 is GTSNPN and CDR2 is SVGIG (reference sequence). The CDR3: CAWSVEAGGPRLNTEAFF. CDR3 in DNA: TGTGCCTGGAGTGTAGAGGCAGGGGGTCCGAGGTTGAACACTGAAGCTTTCTTT.

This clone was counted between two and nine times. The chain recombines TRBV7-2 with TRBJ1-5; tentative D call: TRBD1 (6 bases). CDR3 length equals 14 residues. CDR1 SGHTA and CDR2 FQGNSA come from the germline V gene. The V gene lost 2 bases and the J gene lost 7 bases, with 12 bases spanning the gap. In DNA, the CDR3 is TGTGCCAGCAGCTTACAGGTCCAGGGGCAGCCCCAGCATTTT. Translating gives CASSLQVQGQPQHF.

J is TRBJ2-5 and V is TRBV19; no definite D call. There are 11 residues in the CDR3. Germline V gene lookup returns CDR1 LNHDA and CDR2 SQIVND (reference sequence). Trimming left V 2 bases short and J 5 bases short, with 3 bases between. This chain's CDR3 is CASSISETQYF. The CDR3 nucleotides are TGTGCCAGTAGTATATCGGAGACCCAGTACTTC.

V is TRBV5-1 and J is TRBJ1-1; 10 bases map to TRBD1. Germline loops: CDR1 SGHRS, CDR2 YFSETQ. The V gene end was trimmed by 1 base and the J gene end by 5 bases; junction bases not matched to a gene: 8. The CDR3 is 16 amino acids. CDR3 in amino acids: CASSLTGTGVVTEAFF. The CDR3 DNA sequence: TGCGCCAGCAGCTTGACCGGGACAGGGGTGGTGACTGAAGCTTTCTTT.

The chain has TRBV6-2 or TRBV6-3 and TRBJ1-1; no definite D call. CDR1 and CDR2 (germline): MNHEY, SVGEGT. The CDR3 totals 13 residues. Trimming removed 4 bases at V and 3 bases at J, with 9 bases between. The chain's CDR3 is CASSWASDTEAFF. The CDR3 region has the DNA TGTGCCAGCAGTTGGGCCTCCGACACTGAAGCTTTCTTT.

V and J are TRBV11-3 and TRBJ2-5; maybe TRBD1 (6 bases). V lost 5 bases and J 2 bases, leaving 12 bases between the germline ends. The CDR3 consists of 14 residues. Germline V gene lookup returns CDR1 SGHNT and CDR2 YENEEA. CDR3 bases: TGTGCCAGCAGCCTTGGACAGTTTCAAGAGACCCAGTACTTC. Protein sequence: CASSLGQFQETQYF.

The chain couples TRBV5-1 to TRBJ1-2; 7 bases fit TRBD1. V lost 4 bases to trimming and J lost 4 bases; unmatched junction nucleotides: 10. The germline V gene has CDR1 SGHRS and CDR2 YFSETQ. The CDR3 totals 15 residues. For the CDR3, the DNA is TGCGCCAGCAGCCCCTTTGGGGACAGTCCCTATGGCTACACCTTC. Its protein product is CASSPFGDSPYGYTF.

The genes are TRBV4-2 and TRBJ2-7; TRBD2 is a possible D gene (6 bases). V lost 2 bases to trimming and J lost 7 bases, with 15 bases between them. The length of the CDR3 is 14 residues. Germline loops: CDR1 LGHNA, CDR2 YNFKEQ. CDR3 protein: CASSQNPAGGEQYF. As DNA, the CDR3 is TGTGCCAGCAGCCAAAACCCGGCCGGGGGAGAGCAGTACTTC.

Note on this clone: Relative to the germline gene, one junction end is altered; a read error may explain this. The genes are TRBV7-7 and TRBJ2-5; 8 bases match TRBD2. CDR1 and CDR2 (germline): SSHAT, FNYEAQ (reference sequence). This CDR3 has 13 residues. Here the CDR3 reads CASSGSLQETQYF. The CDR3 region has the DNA TGTGCTAGCAGCGGGAGTTTGCAAGAGACCCAGTACTTC. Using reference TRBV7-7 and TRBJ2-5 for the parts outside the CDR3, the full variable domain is GAGVSQSPRYKVTKRGQDVTLRCDPISSHATLYWYQQALGQGPEFLTYFNYEAQPDKSGLPSDRFSAERPEGSISTLTIQRTEQRDSAMYRCASSGSLQETQYFGPGTRLLVL.

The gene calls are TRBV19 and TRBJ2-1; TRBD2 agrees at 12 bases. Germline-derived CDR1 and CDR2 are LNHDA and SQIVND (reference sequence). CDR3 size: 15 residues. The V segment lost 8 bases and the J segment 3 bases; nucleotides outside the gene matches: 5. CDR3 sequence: CASSRLAGDYNEQFF. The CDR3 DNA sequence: TGTGCCAGTTCCCGACTAGCGGGGGACTACAATGAGCAGTTCTTC.

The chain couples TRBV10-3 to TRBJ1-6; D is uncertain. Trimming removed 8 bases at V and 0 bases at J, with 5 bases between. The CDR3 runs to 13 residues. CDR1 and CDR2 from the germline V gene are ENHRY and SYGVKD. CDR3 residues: CAIGSSYNSPLHF. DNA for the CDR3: TGTGCCATCGGTAGCTCCTATAATTCACCCCTCCACTTT.

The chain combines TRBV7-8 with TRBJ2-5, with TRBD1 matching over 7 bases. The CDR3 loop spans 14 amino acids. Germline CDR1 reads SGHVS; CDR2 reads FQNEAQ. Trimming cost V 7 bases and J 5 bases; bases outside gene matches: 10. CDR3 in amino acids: CASTIRQGYETQYF. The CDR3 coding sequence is TGTGCCAGCACCATCCGACAGGGTTACGAGACCCAGTACTTC. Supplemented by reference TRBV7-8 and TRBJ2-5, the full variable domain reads GAGVSQSPRYKVAKRGQDVALRCDPISGHVSLFWYQQALGQGPEFLTYFQNEAQLDKSGLPSDRFFAERPEGSVSTLKIQRTQQEDSAVYLCASTIRQGYETQYFGPGTRLLVL.

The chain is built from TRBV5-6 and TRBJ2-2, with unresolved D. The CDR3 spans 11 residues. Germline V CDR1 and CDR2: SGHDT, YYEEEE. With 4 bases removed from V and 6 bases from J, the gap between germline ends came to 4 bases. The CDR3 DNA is TGTGCCAGCAGCCTTCCCGGGGAGCTGTTTTTT. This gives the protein CASSLPGELFF.

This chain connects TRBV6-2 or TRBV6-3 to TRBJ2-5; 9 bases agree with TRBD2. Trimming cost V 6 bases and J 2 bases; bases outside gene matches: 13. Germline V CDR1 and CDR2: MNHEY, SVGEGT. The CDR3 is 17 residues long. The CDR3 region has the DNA TGTGCCAGCAGCGCCTGGGGCCTAGCGGGGCTACAAGAGACCCAGTACTTC. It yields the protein CASSAWGLAGLQETQYF.

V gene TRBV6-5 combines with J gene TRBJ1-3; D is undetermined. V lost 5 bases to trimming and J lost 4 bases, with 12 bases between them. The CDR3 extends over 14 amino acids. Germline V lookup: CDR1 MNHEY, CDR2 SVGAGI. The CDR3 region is CASSLGLGGNTIYF. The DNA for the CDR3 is TGTGCCAGCAGTCTTGGACTAGGAGGAAACACCATATATTTT.

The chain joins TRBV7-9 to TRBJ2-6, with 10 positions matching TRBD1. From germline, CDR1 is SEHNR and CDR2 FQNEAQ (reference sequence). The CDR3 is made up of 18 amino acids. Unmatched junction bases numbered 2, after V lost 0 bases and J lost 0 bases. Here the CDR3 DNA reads TGTGCCAGCAGCTTAGCTGGACAGGGGGACTCTGGGGCCAACGTCCTGACTTTC. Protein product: CASSLAGQGDSGANVLTF.

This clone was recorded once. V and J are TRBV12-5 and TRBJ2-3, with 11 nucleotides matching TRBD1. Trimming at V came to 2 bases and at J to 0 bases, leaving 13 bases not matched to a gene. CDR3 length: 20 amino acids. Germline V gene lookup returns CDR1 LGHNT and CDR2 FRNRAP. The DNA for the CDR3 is TGTGCTAGTGGTTTGCCCTTTAGGACAGGGGGCGACTCTAGCACAGATACGCAGTATTTT. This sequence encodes CASGLPFRTGGDSSTDTQYF. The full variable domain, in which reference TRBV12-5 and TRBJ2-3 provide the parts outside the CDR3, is DARVTQTPRHKVTEMGQEVTMRCQPILGHNTVFWYRQTMMQGLELLAYFRNRAPLDDSGMPKDRFSAEMPDATLATLKIQPSEPRDSAVYFCASGLPFRTGGDSSTDTQYFGPGTRLTVL.